This T cell receptor beta chain was profiled in a study of T cell responses to AZD1222 COVID-19 vaccine. Study-wide points: Baseline seropositives among AZD1222 recipients totaled only 5 to 7. Repertoires were obtained solely post-peak T cell response. Reportedly, nearly half of unique spike TCRs recognized epitopes outside B.1.351/B.1.1.7 mutations.

Here immunoSEQ multiplex PCR was the method, and the copy in TCRdb shows in-frame clones only, minus some. Among more than 150,000 clones listed, 90% to 95% were seen once. About this clone: Its specificity is not known.

This CDR3 has 18 amino acids. The sequencing here drew on peripheral blood, taken 28 days after the second AZD1222 dose. The TCR comes from an adult who received the AZD1222 COVID-19 vaccine. The rearrangement links TRBV21-1 to TRBJ2-2; the D call in the table, TRBD2, was not verified against the DNA. TRBV21-1 is deemed a pseudogene. The CDR3 nucleotides are TGTGCCAGCAGCAAAGGCGGGACTAGCGGGGGGAACACCGGGGAGCTGTTTTTT. Protein sequence: CASSKGGTSGGNTGELFF.